Detailed here is one T cell receptor (beta chain). With 6 bases removed from V and 0 bases from J, the gap between germline ends came to 8 bases. This CDR3 has 13 amino acids. This sample is part of a study of T cell responses to AZD1222 COVID-19 vaccine. Assay: immunoSEQ multiplex PCR; the TCRdb copy retains only in-frame clones and omits some. The sample lists fewer than 110,000 clones; about 90% were seen once. This material consisted of peripheral blood, taken on day 0 of AZD1222 vaccination. The gene calls are TRBV12-3 or TRBV12-4 and TRBJ1-2; D uncertain. This receptor was obtained from an adult in good health. Here the CDR3 reads CASRLRSNYGYTF. DNA of the CDR3: TGTGCCAGCAGGTTGCGCTCTAACTATGGCTACACCTTC.